A single sample gave rise to the 13 T cell receptor beta chains below, sequenced in a study of blood T cells in healthy people across ages. For the second PCR, which ran for about 7 to 11 cycles, a sample-barcoded 5' primer and a J-beta primer mix were used. Via MiXCR, TCRdb re-called the 5' RACE reads, giving one row per CDR3 protein. The sample carries 1.5 million to 2 million distinct CDR3 sequences, roughly 32% recorded once. Sequencing was performed on blood. These receptors originate from a woman under 40 in good health.

A remark on this clonotype: This may come from a read error, since a much larger clone is one base off. The rearrangement joins TRBV7-9 to TRBJ2-3; the D gene is possibly TRBD2 (5 bases). The germline gives CDR1 SEHNR, CDR2 FQNEAQ (reference sequence). The CDR3 loop spans 12 amino acids. The CDR3 DNA sequence: TGTGCCAGCAGCCGTCGGGAAGATACGCGGTATTTT. This translates into CASSRREDTRYF. Filled out from reference TRBV7-9 and TRBJ2-3, the complete variable domain reads DTGVSQNPRHKITKRGQNVTFRCDPISEHNRLYWYRQTLGQGPEFLTYFQNEAQLEKSRLLSDRFSAERPKGSFSTLEIQRTEQGDSAMYLCASSRREDTRYFGPGTRLTVL.

The table lists this clonotype with many counts. The V call is TRBV4-1, the J call TRBJ2-5; no definite D call. This CDR3 contains 16 residues. From germline, CDR1 is MGHRA and CDR2 YSYEKL. The V and J ends lost 3 bases and 2 bases respectively, with 16 bases between them. The DNA for the CDR3 is TGCGCCAGCAGCCAGTTCATAGAGACCCTACAAGAGACCCAGTACTTC. Residues: CASSQFIETLQETQYF.

CDR3 residues: CSARRGQGSGSPLHF. The CDR3 bases are TGCAGTGCTAGACGAGGACAGGGGTCAGGGTCACCCCTCCACTTT. The rearrangement joins TRBV20-1 to TRBJ1-6, with TRBD1 matching over 9 bases. Per germline, CDR1 DFQATT and CDR2 SNEGSKA (reference sequence). The CDR3 is made up of 15 amino acids. V trimming: 2 bases; J trimming: 10 bases; junction bases outside the gene matches: 9.

This clonotype showed up just a few times. V gene TRBV27 combines with J gene TRBJ1-1; no reliable D call. V dropped 4 bases and J dropped 8 bases, with 11 bases sitting between them. The CDR3 length is 12 residues. Germline V gives CDR1 MNHEY, CDR2 SMNVEV (reference sequence). The CDR3 nucleotides are TGTGCCAGCAGTTCCATCCTCCGGGAAGCTTTCTTT. This translates into CASSSILREAFF.

This clonotype appeared a few times. This chain uses TRBV6-1 with TRBJ2-7; D is uncertain. CDR1 and CDR2 (germline): MNHNS, SASEGT. Trimming pared 11 bases from V and 3 bases from J, leaving 14 bases between. CDR3 length: 12 amino acids. This CDR3 reads CAEADSFYEQYF. The CDR3 nucleotides are TGTGCCGAGGCGGATTCATTCTACGAGCAGTACTTC.

The rearrangement joins TRBV9 to TRBJ2-5; a weak D match, TRBD2 (6 bases). The CDR3 runs 15 residues. Trimming cost V 0 bases and J 5 bases, with 14 bases left between them. The germline gives CDR1 SGDLS, CDR2 YYNGEE. The CDR3 DNA reads TGTGCCAGCAGCGTAGCTACGGGGGTAGGGGAGACCCAGTACTTC. Encoded protein: CASSVATGVGETQYF.

This clonotype was recorded a few times. Germline is not matched at one junction end, which may reflect a read error. This chain connects TRBV3-1 to TRBJ1-2; 12 bases are shared with TRBD1. Germline assignment: CDR1 LGHDT and CDR2 YNNKEL (reference sequence). The CDR3 totals 14 residues. DNA of the CDR3: TGCGCCAGCAGCTTGGGGGACAGGGGGCGAGGCTACACCTTC. Protein sequence: CASSLGDRGRGYTF.

The gene calls are TRBV4-2 and TRBJ1-2; 9 bases line up with TRBD1. The CDR3 consists of 18 residues. The V segment lost 1 base and the J segment 4 bases; nucleotides outside the gene matches: 13. CDR1 and CDR2 (germline): LGHNA, YNFKEQ. This CDR3 is CASSQGPHPGQGVYGYTF. The CDR3 coding sequence is TGTGCCAGCAGCCAAGGTCCCCACCCGGGACAGGGTGTCTATGGCTACACCTTC.

This chain joins TRBV9 and TRBJ1-1; 8 nucleotides match TRBD1. This CDR3 spans 21 amino acids. Germline V gene lookup returns CDR1 SGDLS and CDR2 YYNGEE. After removal of 3 bases from V and 3 bases from J, the junction contained 25 bases not matched to a gene. CDR3 loop: CASSAPRSPQRTGHSDTEAFF. The DNA for the CDR3 is TGTGCCAGCAGCGCCCCACGGAGTCCGCAGAGGACAGGGCACTCCGACACTGAAGCTTTCTTT.

This clonotype was detected only a few times. V usage is TRBV3-1 and J usage is TRBJ2-7, with TRBD2 matching over 7 bases. The CDR3 totals 13 residues. With 4 bases clipped from V and 5 bases from J, the junction kept 5 bases outside the gene matches. Germline V gene lookup returns CDR1 LGHDT and CDR2 YNNKEL (reference sequence). The CDR3 DNA reads TGTGCCAGCAGCCTGGGACTATCTAACGAGCAGTACTTC. Translation: CASSLGLSNEQYF.

The V gene is TRBV11-2, the J gene TRBJ2-7; no firm D call. The CDR3 consists of 12 residues. The germline V and J ends were trimmed by 8 bases and 2 bases, with 10 bases remaining between them. In germline, CDR1 is SGHAT, CDR2 FQNNGV. Here the CDR3 reads CASGSATYEQYF. CDR3 sequence (DNA): TGTGCCAGCGGCTCGGCCACCTACGAGCAGTACTTC.

This clonotype was counted between two and nine times. This sequence joins TRBV28 and TRBJ2-7, with 10 bases fitting TRBD2. Germline CDR1 and CDR2: MDHEN and SYDVKM. The CDR3 covers 16 residues. The ends lost 7 bases at V and 2 bases at J; junction bases unmatched: 11. CDR3 DNA: TGTGCCAGCACCTTACGGGCGGGACTAGCGACCTACGAGCAGTACTTC. Translated, it gives CASTLRAGLATYEQYF.

This clonotype was observed a handful of times. This chain connects TRBV5-6 to TRBJ2-3; 13 bases match TRBD2. The J segment lost 9 bases and the V segment lost 5 bases, leaving 9 bases of the junction unmatched. Germline V lookup: CDR1 SGHDT, CDR2 YYEEEE. This CDR3 contains 15 residues. The DNA for the CDR3 is TGTGCCAGCAGTCTACTAGCGGGAGGGCCGGGGACGCAGTATTTT. It is translated as CASSLLAGGPGTQYF. Combining the CDR3 with reference TRBV5-6 and TRBJ2-3 gives the whole variable domain DAGVTQSPTHLIKTRGQQVTLRCSPKSGHDTVSWYQQALGQGPQFIFQYYEEEERQRGNFPDRFSGHQFPNYSSELNVNALLLGDSALYLCASSLLAGGPGTQYFGPGTRLTVL.